The present TCR beta chain was sequenced within a study of neoadjuvant nivolumab and ipilimumab in lung cancer. Across the whole study: Nivolumab 3 mg/kg was given days 1, 15 and 29, plus ipilimumab 1 mg/kg day 1 in combination.

The CDR3 is 15 residues long. The V gene's germline CDR1 is SNHLY and CDR2 FYNNEI. Assay used: immunoSEQ multiplex PCR; TCRdb lists only in-frame clones, some missing. The repertoire holds about 4,700 clones, with over 65% as singletons. The receptor was derived from an adult with non-small cell lung cancer. Some clones in this sample may be carry-over from other donors' samples. The sequencing used normal lung tissue adjacent to the tumor, collected after neoadjuvant nivolumab, alone or with ipilimumab, at or shortly before surgery. V and J are TRBV2 and TRBJ1-1, with unresolved D. CDR3 DNA: TGTGTCTCTTCCTACCGGGAGCCCCTGAGGACTGAAGCTTTCTTT. The encoded protein is CVSSYREPLRTEAFF.